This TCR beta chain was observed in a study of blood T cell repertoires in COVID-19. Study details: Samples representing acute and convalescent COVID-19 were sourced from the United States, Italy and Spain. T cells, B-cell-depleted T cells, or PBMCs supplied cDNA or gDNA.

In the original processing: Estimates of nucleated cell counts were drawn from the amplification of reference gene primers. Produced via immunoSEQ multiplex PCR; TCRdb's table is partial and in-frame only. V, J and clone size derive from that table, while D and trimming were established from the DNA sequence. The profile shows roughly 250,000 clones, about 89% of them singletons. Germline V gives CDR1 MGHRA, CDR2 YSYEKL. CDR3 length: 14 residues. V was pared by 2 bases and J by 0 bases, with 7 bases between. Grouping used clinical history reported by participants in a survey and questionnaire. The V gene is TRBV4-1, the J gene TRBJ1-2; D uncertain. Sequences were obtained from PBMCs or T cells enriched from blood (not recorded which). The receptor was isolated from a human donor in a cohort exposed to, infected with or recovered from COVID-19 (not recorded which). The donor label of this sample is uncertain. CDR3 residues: CASSQRAANYGYTF. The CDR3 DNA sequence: TGCGCCAGCAGCCAAAGAGCCGCTAACTATGGCTACACCTTC.